The next 24 T cell receptor beta chains were all read from a single sample in a study of T cells in Graves' hyperthyroidism and ophthalmopathy (dated by TCRdb to about 2019). The library was made by multiplex PCR. This sample was sequenced with an Illumina HiSeq 2000. The TCR beta CDR3 regions were amplified from RNA transcripts. A first-round RT-PCR of the TCR CDR3 used the HTBI primer set with the Qiagen OneStep RT-PCR kit. The public reads were quality trimmed at Q25 with fastp and then assembled into clones with MiXCR by TCRdb, keeping productive beta chains. Every entry covers one CDR3 protein and lists the most common genes and DNA from its rows. The sample table shows about 590,000 distinct CDR3 sequences, and 15% to 18% are seen once. Clones ranked in the top ten supply around 7.8% of the sample. Sequencing was carried out using blood. These receptors all stem from a woman aged 30 to 39 with Graves' hyperthyroidism.

The chain links TRBV6-1 to TRBJ2-7; 7 bases align to TRBD1. CDR3 length equals 14 residues. Germline lookup yields CDR1 MNHNS and CDR2 SASEGT. V lost 7 bases and J lost 6; bases outside the gene matches: 12. The CDR3 loop is CASTSRDRESEQYF. CDR3 coding DNA: TGTGCCAGCACGTCGCGCGACAGGGAAAGCGAGCAGTACTTC.

This clonotype was picked up a small number of times. One junction end does not reproduce the germline sequence, and a read error may be involved. The chain has TRBV12-3 or TRBV12-4 and TRBJ1-1, with D possibly being TRBD1 (5 bases). The CDR3 is 14 amino acids. In DNA, the CDR3 is TGTGCCCGCAGCCCCCAGGGAGGGAACACTGAAGCTTTCTTT. Translation gives CARSPQGGNTEAFF.

At least ten counts were recorded for this clonotype. The V and J genes are TRBV20-1 and TRBJ1-1; 7 bases agree with TRBD1. V lost 3 bases to trimming and J lost 5 bases; unmatched junction nucleotides: 12. This CDR3 contains 15 residues. Germline V gene data show CDR1 as DFQATT and CDR2 as SNEGSKA (reference sequence). CDR3 nucleotide sequence: TGCAGTGCTAGGGATGACAGGGATGGTTATACTGAAGCTTTCTTT. Its translation: CSARDDRDGYTEAFF.

Many counts were recorded for this clonotype. The chain recombines TRBV2 with TRBJ2-7; TRBD2 matches at 10 bases. Germline loops: CDR1 SNHLY, CDR2 FYNNEI. J lost 3 bases, V lost 3 bases, and 8 bases had no gene match. The CDR3 is made up of 16 amino acids. CDR3 sequence (DNA): TGTGCCAGCAGTGAGTCTATTAGCGGGGGGTTCTACGAGCAGTACTTC. Amino acid sequence: CASSESISGGFYEQYF.

The table lists this clonotype with a few counts. This chain uses TRBV9 with TRBJ2-7; D is undetermined. Germline CDR1 reads SGDLS; CDR2 reads YYNGEE. This CDR3 contains 14 residues. V gave up 4 bases and J gave up 3 bases, with 14 bases separating them. CDR3 nucleotide sequence: TGTGCCAGCAGCACCCAGGACCTCAACTACGAGCAGTACTTC. This codes for CASSTQDLNYEQYF.

The rearrangement links TRBV20-1 to TRBJ2-3; D perhaps matches TRBD2 (6 bases). The CDR3 loop spans 14 amino acids. CDR1 and CDR2 from the germline V gene are DFQATT and SNEGSKA (reference sequence). Trimming stripped 5 bases from V and 2 bases from J, with 14 bases between. CDR3: CSADLALNTDTQYF. The CDR3 DNA is TGCAGTGCTGATCTAGCGCTCAACACAGATACGCAGTATTTT.

This clonotype was found many times. CDR3 amino acids: CASSPLAGGHEQYF. In DNA form, the CDR3 reads TGTGCCAGCAGTCCGTTAGCGGGAGGTCACGAGCAGTACTTC. The chain links TRBV6-1 to TRBJ2-7; TRBD2 aligns across 10 bases. The CDR3 contains 14 residues. Losses at the gene ends were 5 bases for V and 5 bases for J; bases not matched to a gene: 6. Germline assignment: CDR1 MNHNS and CDR2 SASEGT.

This clonotype has only a few counts. One junction end does not reproduce the germline sequence, and a read error may be involved. This rearrangement joins TRBV27 to TRBJ2-1; 7 bases are shared with TRBD2. The CDR3 loop spans 14 amino acids. From germline, CDR1 is MNHEY and CDR2 SMNVEV (reference sequence). CDR3 sequence (DNA): TGTGCCAGCAGTGACCGGGACTATAACAATGAGCAGTCCTTC. Residues: CASSDRDYNNEQSF.

This clonotype was picked up a small number of times. The rearrangement joins TRBV18 to TRBJ1-3; D is unresolved. The length of the CDR3 is 15 residues. V gave up 3 bases and J gave up 0 bases, with 9 bases separating them. Germline V gene sequence: CDR1 KGHSH, CDR2 LQKENI. The CDR3 DNA reads as TGTGCCAGCTCACCCGGCATTGGCTCTGGAAACACCATATATTTT. It codes for CASSPGIGSGNTIYF.

This clonotype was detected many times. The chain employs TRBV29-1 and TRBJ2-7, with a weak D call TRBD2 (6 bases). The CDR3 has 14 residues. Trimming shortened V by 5 bases and J by 1 base, and 15 bases separated the two germline ends. In germline, CDR1 is SQVTM, CDR2 ANQGSEA. This CDR3 reads CSVSGSIGSYEQYF. CDR3 coding DNA: TGCAGCGTTTCCGGGAGTATTGGATCCTACGAGCAGTACTTC.

The rearrangement links TRBV4-1 to TRBJ2-2; 12 positions match TRBD1. Per the germline V gene, CDR1 is MGHRA and CDR2 is YSYEKL. The CDR3 totals 16 residues. The V segment lost 7 bases and the J segment 2 bases; nucleotides outside the gene matches: 5. CDR3 loop: CASTRGTGGNTGELFF. In DNA, the CDR3 is TGCGCCAGCACTCGGGGGACAGGGGGCAACACCGGGGAGCTGTTTTTT.

This clonotype was observed a few times. This sequence joins TRBV20-1 and TRBJ1-5; D uncertain. The length of the CDR3 is 16 residues. Germline CDR1 and CDR2: DFQATT and SNEGSKA (reference sequence). Trimming cost V 0 bases and J 0 bases, with 12 bases left between them. CDR3 DNA: TGCAGTGCTAGAGACGGGAACAATTATAGCAATCAGCCCCAGCATTTT. Protein sequence: CSARDGNNYSNQPQHF.

This clonotype came up many times. This chain connects TRBV5-1 to TRBJ2-1; 7 bases map to TRBD2. The CDR3 spans 12 residues. CDR1 is SGHRS and CDR2 is YFSETQ in the germline V gene. V lost 4 bases and J lost 8; bases outside the gene matches: 3. The CDR3 spells CASSREGYEQFF. The CDR3 nucleotides are TGCGCCAGCAGCAGGGAGGGGTATGAGCAGTTCTTC.

This clonotype was seen many times. The rearrangement joins TRBV7-9 to TRBJ1-5; D is unresolved. V was clipped by 5 bases and J by 5 bases, with 13 bases between them. This CDR3 has 14 residues. Germline loops: CDR1 SEHNR, CDR2 FQNEAQ (reference sequence). CDR3 protein: CASSQATVDQPQHF. For the CDR3, the DNA is TGTGCCAGCAGCCAGGCGACGGTCGATCAGCCCCAGCATTTT.

This clonotype was counted many times. The chain recombines TRBV5-1 with TRBJ2-7; 7 nucleotides align to TRBD1. The V gene end was trimmed by 5 bases and the J gene end by 6 bases; junction bases not matched to a gene: 11. The length of the CDR3 is 14 residues. Germline CDR1 and CDR2: SGHRS and YFSETQ. CDR3 nucleotide sequence: TGCGCCAGCAGTGATCCAGGGGGTCCGCGCGAGCAGTACTTC. It encodes CASSDPGGPREQYF.

This clonotype was counted many times. V usage is TRBV7-2 and J usage is TRBJ2-7; maybe TRBD2 (6 bases). V was clipped by 3 bases and J by 3 bases, with 12 bases between them. CDR1 is SGHTA and CDR2 is FQGNSA in the germline V gene. This CDR3 contains 14 residues. The CDR3 reads CASSFPSEYYEQYF. The DNA of the CDR3 is TGTGCCAGCAGCTTTCCTAGCGAATACTACGAGCAGTACTTC.

This chain uses TRBV27 with TRBJ1-2; TRBD1 is a possible D gene (5 bases). V was trimmed by 5 bases and J by 2 bases, leaving 15 bases between them. The CDR3 has 15 amino acids. The germline CDR1 and CDR2 sequences are MNHEY and SMNVEV (reference sequence). This CDR3 is CASSPNRGLNYGYTF. DNA for the CDR3: TGTGCCAGCAGTCCAAACCGGGGCTTAAACTATGGCTACACCTTC.

The chain couples TRBV6-1 to TRBJ2-1; no reliable D call. This CDR3 region has 13 residues. Per the germline V gene, CDR1 is MNHNS and CDR2 is SASEGT. V gave up 5 bases and J gave up 6 bases, with 11 bases separating them. CDR3 bases: TGTGCCAGCAGTTTAACCTGGTCCAATGAGCAGTTCTTC. It encodes CASSLTWSNEQFF.

V gene TRBV12-3 or TRBV12-4 combines with J gene TRBJ2-6; tentatively, D is TRBD2 (6 bases). Between the trimmed V and J ends, which lost 5 bases and 0 bases, there was a span of 11 bases. The CDR3 extends over 16 amino acids. This chain's CDR3 is CASSRDFSSGANVLTF. DNA of the CDR3: TGTGCCAGCAGTCGGGACTTCAGCTCTGGGGCCAACGTCCTGACTTTC.

In its sample, this clonotype was seen a few times. The V call is TRBV2, the J call TRBJ2-7, with 7 bases that match TRBD2. The CDR3 spans 15 residues. Trimming cost V 7 bases and J 4 bases; bases outside gene matches: 13. Germline values: CDR1 SNHLY, CDR2 FYNNEI. The CDR3 DNA sequence: TGTGCCAGCAACGCCGGGACTACCCTTGGTTACGAGCAGTACTTC. Its translation: CASNAGTTLGYEQYF.

On this clonotype: A much larger clone lies one base from this, so it may be a read error. Since no conserved phenylalanine or tryptophan closes the CDR3, a read error is the likely cause. This chain uses TRBV11-3 with TRBJ2-2; the match to TRBD2 covers 10 bases. The CDR3 has 16 amino acids. Germline CDR1 is SGHNT and CDR2 is YENEEA. With 5 bases clipped from V and 3 bases from J, the junction kept 6 bases outside the gene matches. The CDR3 spells CASSPLAGEDTGELFS. CDR3 coding DNA: TGTGCCAGCAGCCCCCTAGCGGGAGAAGACACCGGGGAGCTGTTTTCT.

This clonotype was detected a few times. The V and J genes are TRBV9 and TRBJ2-3; TRBD2 agrees at 11 bases. Losses at the gene ends were 5 bases for V and 0 bases for J; bases not matched to a gene: 14. Germline values: CDR1 SGDLS, CDR2 YYNGEE. CDR3 length equals 19 residues. The CDR3 bases are TGTGCCAGCAGTGTGACCGGGACTAGCGGAACGTCTAGCACAGATACGCAGTATTTT. Its translation is CASSVTGTSGTSSTDTQYF.

The table lists this clonotype with many counts. The chain uses TRBV7-9 and TRBJ2-7, with D unresolved. The CDR3 sequence is 15 residues long. The germline V and J ends were trimmed by 3 bases and 2 bases, with 14 bases remaining between them. CDR1 and CDR2 from the germline V gene are SEHNR and FQNEAQ (reference sequence). The CDR3 nucleotides are TGTGCCAGCAGCTTCTCGGATTCCGGTCCCTACGAGCAGTACTTC. Residues: CASSFSDSGPYEQYF.

Points on this clonotype: Since no conserved phenylalanine or tryptophan closes the CDR3, a read error is the likely cause. The rearrangement joins TRBV27 to TRBJ1-1; 7 bases match TRBD1. Germline loops: CDR1 MNHEY, CDR2 SMNVEV (reference sequence). The CDR3 is 15 residues long. J lost 0 bases, V lost 2 bases, and 3 bases had no gene match. The CDR3 bases are TGTGCCAGCAGTTTAAGGGGGACAGTGAACACTGAAGCTTTCTCT. It is translated as CASSLRGTVNTEAFS.